These 25 T cell receptor beta chains were all obtained from the same sample, sequenced in a study of T cell changes during pregnancy in multiple sclerosis. The method was immunoSEQ multiplex PCR; TCRdb's version includes in-frame clones alone and lacks a portion of them. The sample consists of approximately 65,000 clones, about 90% of them appearing once. Sequences were derived from peripheral blood, sampled in the third trimester of pregnancy. Every receptor here comes from a female donor in good health, enrolled as a control in a pregnancy study.

This clone was detected only a few times. V gene TRBV18 combines with J gene TRBJ1-2, with D possibly being TRBD1 (6 bases). Trimming pared 5 bases from V and 10 bases from J, leaving 23 bases between. The CDR3 is made up of 15 amino acids. Germline lookup yields CDR1 KGHSH and CDR2 LQKENI. The CDR3 DNA is TGTGCCAGCTCATTCCAAACGGGACAAAATTGGTACTACACCTTC. This encodes CASSFQTGQNWYYTF.

The J gene is TRBJ1-2, the V gene TRBV6-5; D might be TRBD1 (5 bases). Between the trimmed V and J ends, which lost 3 bases and 2 bases, there was a span of 13 bases. The CDR3 totals 15 residues. CDR1 is MNHEY and CDR2 is SVGAGI in the germline V gene. The CDR3 is CASSYSGLGNYGYTF. In DNA form, the CDR3 reads TGTGCCAGCAGTTATTCAGGGCTGGGAAACTATGGCTACACCTTC.

In regard to this clone: The germline gene is not matched at one end of the junction; a read error may be the cause. This sequence joins TRBV7-7 and TRBJ2-2; 10 nucleotides agree with TRBD2. Germline-derived CDR1 and CDR2 are SSHAT and FNYEAQ (reference sequence). This CDR3 region has 15 residues. The CDR3 loop reads CASSRLAGNTGELFF. In nucleotides, the CDR3 is TGTGCTAGCAGCCGACTAGCGGGCAACACCGGGGAGCTGTTTTTT. The entire variable domain, with the rest obtained from reference TRBV7-7 and TRBJ2-2, is as follows: GAGVSQSPRYKVTKRGQDVTLRCDPISSHATLYWYQQALGQGPEFLTYFNYEAQPDKSGLPSDRFSAERPEGSISTLTIQRTEQRDSAMYRCASSRLAGNTGELFFGEGSRLTVL.

V usage is TRBV18 and J usage is TRBJ2-5; 7 nucleotides line up with TRBD2. The germline V gene encodes CDR1 KGHSH and CDR2 LQKENI. J was trimmed by 7 bases and V by 8 bases; bases with no gene match: 19. CDR3 size: 16 residues. The CDR3 spells CASTVTGGGELWTQYF. The CDR3 DNA reads as TGTGCCAGCACGGTTACCGGCGGGGGAGAGTTATGGACCCAGTACTTC.

The rearrangement uses TRBV5-6 and TRBJ1-6; TRBD1 matches 10 bases. The germline V gene encodes CDR1 SGHDT and CDR2 YYEEEE. The CDR3 extends over 15 amino acids. V lost 2 bases to trimming and J lost 10 bases; unmatched junction nucleotides: 6. The CDR3 loop reads CASSLTGTGASPLHF. DNA for the CDR3: TGTGCCAGCAGCTTAACCGGGACAGGGGCATCACCCCTCCACTTT.

This clone was detected only once. The chain carries TRBV4-1 and TRBJ1-5; 7 nucleotides align to TRBD1. CDR1 and CDR2 (germline): MGHRA, YSYEKL. J gave up 9 bases and V 2 bases, and 7 bases lay outside the gene matches. This CDR3 spans 14 amino acids. For the CDR3, the DNA is TGCGCCAGCAGCCAACCCGGGACAGAATGGCCCCAGCATTTT. It codes for CASSQPGTEWPQHF.

This chain links TRBV7-2 with TRBJ1-5; 10 bases are shared with TRBD1. The germline V gene encodes CDR1 SGHTA and CDR2 FQGNSA. This CDR3 is built from 15 residues. J gave up 4 bases and V 5 bases, and 5 bases lay outside the gene matches. CDR3 coding DNA: TGTGCCAGCAGCCCCTGGACAGGGGGGAATCAGCCCCAGCATTTT. It is translated as CASSPWTGGNQPQHF.

This sequence joins TRBV6-5 and TRBJ1-5; 11 bases fit TRBD1. Trimming took 6 bases from V and 5 from J; bases not matched to a gene: 6. The germline V gene encodes CDR1 MNHEY and CDR2 SVGAGI. The CDR3 sequence is 15 residues long. Here the CDR3 reads CASSRGQGAYQPQHF. DNA for the CDR3: TGTGCCAGCAGCCGAGGACAGGGGGCATATCAGCCCCAGCATTTT.

The chain employs TRBV2 and TRBJ1-4; D call uncertain. The germline V gene has CDR1 SNHLY and CDR2 FYNNEI. Trimming removed 3 bases at V and 0 bases at J, with 8 bases between. The CDR3 contains 15 residues. The DNA for the CDR3 is TGTGCCAGCAGTGATGGGCTGTCAACTAATGAAAAACTGTTTTTT. Translating gives CASSDGLSTNEKLFF.

The chain is built from TRBV4-3 and TRBJ2-6; 10 bases align to TRBD2. The CDR3 is 18 residues long. Germline CDR1 and CDR2: LGHNA and YSLEER. Trimming cost V 4 bases and J 0 bases; bases outside gene matches: 6. The CDR3 sequence: CASSLSGTSDSGANVLTF. CDR3 sequence (DNA): TGCGCCAGCAGCCTCTCCGGGACTAGCGACTCTGGGGCCAACGTCCTGACTTTC.

The rearrangement uses TRBV4-1 and TRBJ1-3, with 7 positions matching TRBD1. The CDR3 extends over 16 amino acids. Trimming at V came to 4 bases and at J to 3 bases, leaving 9 bases not matched to a gene. Germline CDR1 reads MGHRA; CDR2 reads YSYEKL. The CDR3 spells CASSPGTVILGNTIYF. CDR3 in DNA: TGCGCCAGCAGCCCCGGGACAGTGATACTTGGAAACACCATATATTTT.

This clone was seen once. The chain couples TRBV9 to TRBJ1-2; D is perhaps TRBD1 (5 bases). CDR1 is SGDLS and CDR2 is YYNGEE in the germline V gene. The CDR3 has 14 amino acids. V was clipped by 1 base and J by 8 bases, with 15 bases between them. CDR3 in DNA: TGTGCCAGCAGCGTAAAGCTCCAGGGAGGGGGCTACACCTTC. Amino acid sequence: CASSVKLQGGGYTF.

J is TRBJ1-2 and V is TRBV10-3, with 9 bases identical to TRBD1. The CDR3 is made up of 17 amino acids. The germline V gene has CDR1 ENHRY and CDR2 SYGVKD. The ends lost 0 bases at V and 3 bases at J; junction bases unmatched: 8. The DNA of the CDR3 is TGTGCCATCAGTGAGTCCCGCCCGAGGACAGGGGACTATGGCTACACCTTC. This encodes CAISESRPRTGDYGYTF.

This chain uses TRBV20-1 with TRBJ1-1, with a weak D call TRBD1 (5 bases). Germline assignment: CDR1 DFQATT and CDR2 SNEGSKA (reference sequence). The CDR3 loop spans 10 amino acids. V was trimmed by 3 bases and J by 8 bases, leaving 7 bases between them. The CDR3 spells CSARNREAFF. Written as DNA, the CDR3 is TGCAGTGCTAGGAACAGGGAAGCTTTCTTT.

The chain carries TRBV7-8 and TRBJ2-2; TRBD2 matches 15 bases. The CDR3 is made up of 20 amino acids. CDR1 and CDR2 from the germline V gene are SGHVS and FQNEAQ. The J segment lost 1 base and the V segment lost 5 bases, leaving 11 bases of the junction unmatched. The DNA of the CDR3 is TGTGCCAGCAGCCTGCCCCCTCGGACTAGCGGGGGGGAGAACACCGGGGAGCTGTTTTTT. Encoded protein: CASSLPPRTSGGENTGELFF. The variable domain in full, completed from reference TRBV7-8 and TRBJ2-2, reads GAGVSQSPRYKVAKRGQDVALRCDPISGHVSLFWYQQALGQGPEFLTYFQNEAQLDKSGLPSDRFFAERPEGSVSTLKIQRTQQEDSAVYLCASSLPPRTSGGENTGELFFGEGSRLTVL.

The V and J genes are TRBV10-3 and TRBJ1-6; no definite D call. CDR3 length: 15 amino acids. Germline lookup yields CDR1 ENHRY and CDR2 SYGVKD. Trimming removed 0 bases from V and 7 bases from J, with 10 bases in between. CDR3 in DNA: TGTGCCATCAGTGAGTCCCAGGTCGGAAATTCACCCCTCCACTTT. It is translated as CAISESQVGNSPLHF.

This chain connects TRBV2 to TRBJ2-1; 9 bases are shared with TRBD1. Germline assignment: CDR1 SNHLY and CDR2 FYNNEI. Losses at the gene ends were 7 bases for V and 4 bases for J; bases not matched to a gene: 8. The CDR3 contains 15 residues. CDR3 DNA: TGTGCCAGCAAGCAACAGGGGGCGCGGTACAATGAGCAGTTCTTC. The encoded protein is CASKQQGARYNEQFF.

J is TRBJ2-3 and V is TRBV7-3; TRBD2 matches at 7 bases. The J segment lost 0 bases and the V segment lost 5 bases, leaving 5 bases of the junction unmatched. The CDR3 is 15 amino acids. Germline V gene sequence: CDR1 SGHTA, CDR2 FQGTGA. The CDR3 protein is CASSPSGASTDTQYF. For the CDR3, the DNA is TGTGCCAGCAGCCCTAGCGGTGCTAGCACAGATACGCAGTATTTT.

The chain employs TRBV10-3 and TRBJ2-5, with a tentative D call TRBD2 (7 bases). V lost 0 bases to trimming and J lost 5 bases, with 13 bases between them. This CDR3 is 15 amino acids long. Germline-derived CDR1 and CDR2 are ENHRY and SYGVKD. The CDR3 DNA reads as TGTGCCATCAGTGAGTCAGGGGGGGCGCGGGAGACCCAGTACTTC. It specifies CAISESGGARETQYF.

This clone was seen only a few times. The CDR3 loop reads CASNRGIDNSPLHF. CDR3 in DNA: TGTGCCAGTAACCGGGGGATCGATAATTCACCCCTCCACTTT. The rearrangement links TRBV6-1 to TRBJ1-6; tentative D call: TRBD1 (5 bases). The CDR3 extends over 14 amino acids. V was pared by 9 bases and J by 5 bases, with 14 bases between. The V gene's germline CDR1 is MNHNS and CDR2 SASEGT.

Here the CDR3 DNA reads TGTGCCAGCAGCTTCCCAGAGCCGGGTTCACCCCTCCACTTT. Its protein is CASSFPEPGSPLHF. The chain employs TRBV7-9 and TRBJ1-6; no clear D. The CDR3 covers 14 residues. CDR1 and CDR2 from the germline V gene are SEHNR and FQNEAQ (reference sequence). The V end lost 3 bases, the J end lost 9 bases, and 12 bases lay between the germline ends.

The gene calls are TRBV30 and TRBJ2-7; D not certain. Germline V gene sequence: CDR1 GTSNPN, CDR2 SVGIG (reference sequence). The CDR3 loop spans 11 amino acids. The V end lost 5 bases, the J end lost 1 base, and 6 bases lay between the germline ends. In nucleotides, the CDR3 is TGTGCCTGGGCCAGGTCCTACGAGCAGTACTTC. Amino acid sequence: CAWARSYEQYF.

V and J are TRBV4-2 and TRBJ2-2; 9 bases align to TRBD2. The CDR3 runs 17 residues. V lost 2 bases, J lost 4 bases, and 8 bases stayed unmatched. In germline, CDR1 is LGHNA, CDR2 YNFKEQ. The CDR3 sequence is CASSQWSTSGSTGELFF. As DNA, the CDR3 is TGTGCCAGCAGCCAATGGAGCACTAGCGGGTCCACCGGGGAGCTGTTTTTT.

This clone has just one count. This chain links TRBV7-9 with TRBJ2-3; 9 nucleotides match TRBD2. Unmatched junction bases numbered 12, after V lost 5 bases and J lost 3 bases. CDR1 is SEHNR and CDR2 is FQNEAQ in the germline V gene (reference sequence). The CDR3 spans 17 residues. The CDR3 DNA reads TGTGCCAGCAGCCCATACATTAGCGGGGGACGGACAGATACGCAGTATTTT. This encodes CASSPYISGGRTDTQYF.

V usage is TRBV7-9 and J usage is TRBJ1-2; weak D call: TRBD1 (6 bases). CDR3 size: 13 residues. V lost 5 bases and J 5 bases, leaving 12 bases between the germline ends. Per the germline V gene, CDR1 is SEHNR and CDR2 is FQNEAQ (reference sequence). CDR3 sequence: CASSQETGYGYTF. The CDR3 DNA is TGTGCCAGCAGCCAGGAAACAGGGTATGGCTACACCTTC.